The TCR beta chain described here comes from a study of control samples from healthy donors and cancer patients. This clone has a handful of counts. CDR1 is KGHSH, CDR2 LQKENI, per germline. The CDR3 sequence is 17 residues long. Trimming took 5 bases from V and 0 from J, leaving 17 bases between them. Generated by immunoSEQ multiplex PCR, the TCRdb table keeps only in-frame clones and is missing some. The sample yields some 98,000 clones, less than 85% seen once. The chain joins TRBV18 to TRBJ1-5; D is uncertain. The sequence was obtained from a man in his 70s with lung cancer. The sample consisted of PBMCs. For the CDR3, the DNA is TGTGCCAGCTCAGAATCCCCAGTCCTGTATAGCAATCAGCCCCAGCATTTT. Translation gives CASSESPVLYSNQPQHF. Supplemented by reference TRBV18 and TRBJ1-5, the full variable domain reads NAGVMQNPRHLVRRRGQEARLRCSPMKGHSHVYWYRQLPEEGLKFMVYLQKENIIDESGMPKERFSAEFPKEGPSILRIQQVVRGDSAAYFCASSESPVLYSNQPQHFGDGTRLSIL.